Included here is one T cell receptor (beta chain) sequence, with context. The table lists this clone with a count of one. Its antigen is not yet known. No much larger clone exists at a distance of one base, and base qualities are not known. The data stem from a study of tumor-infiltrating lymphocytes in localized non-small cell lung cancer (dated by TCRdb to about 2021). The study in broad terms: Several histologies were represented in the cohort, which also included both smokers and never-smokers as well as patients whose samples were collected after neoadjuvant chemotherapy. A total of 60 or so patients were included in the paired tumor versus uninvolved lung comparison of immunoSEQ T-cell fraction. TCR sequencing was one of several integrated assays, alongside flow cytometry, multiplex immunofluorescence, RNA-seq, exome sequencing and proteomics, applied to the same patients. The overall ICON cohort was composed of around 150 surgical patients with localized non-small cell lung cancer whose tumors were resected. Each patient contributed resected tumor tissue and uninvolved lung tissue from the same patient, described as non-adjacent to the tumor.

Patient enrollment in ICON started in the first half of 2016, and the final patient was enrolled in 2018. Fresh tumor and matched uninvolved tissue for in-depth immune analyses, including TCR sequencing, were collected from a subcohort of approximately 82 patients. No cell sorting was done, and TCR sequencing was instead run on DNA isolated from bulk tissue. The T-cell fraction in tumor and uninvolved lung tissue was provided by TCR sequencing with the immunoSEQ assay. The original methods were these. In the survival analysis, patients were divided into a high T-cell fraction group (upper tertile) and a low T-cell fraction group (lower two tertiles), and the two groups were compared using a log-rank test. A signed-rank test was used to check for differences in T-cell fraction between paired tumor and uninvolved lung. The immuneACCESS repertoire file appears here via TCRdb, limited to in-frame rearrangements. These files lack a portion of the clones; in checked studies, under half of the deficit traces to unresolved V genes, and the cause of the others is not known. V, J and clone size derive from that table, while D and trimming were established from the DNA sequence. The sample profile shows roughly 10,000 clones; just under 85% of them were found once. The ten largest clonotypes hold 6.5% to 7.5% of the sample.

What the research found in general, with its limitations: TCRbeta sequencing supported higher T cell infiltration in tumors than in uninvolved lung tissue, consistent with immunofluorescence CD3 counts. The TCR-derived T-cell fraction showed no difference between the flow cytometry-defined immunotypes IM1 (good prognosis) and IM2 (poor prognosis). Because different assays used different pieces of the same tissue, intratumor heterogeneity could not be separated from technical variation. Assay coverage varied across patients depending on available tissue quantity, so only a subset of the cohort had TCR sequencing.

CDR3 length: 15 amino acids, cysteine to phenylalanine. Only CDR3 DNA is held: 45 bases, read in frame from base 1. V is cut by 6 bases and J by 2 bases, and the space between the germline ends is 15 bases. The germline V gene yields MNHEY for CDR1 and SVGAGI for CDR2. This chain is built from TRBV6-5 and TRBJ2-3; the D gene could be TRBD1 or TRBD2, each one agreeing over 5 bases. The TCR was taken from a human donor with non-small cell lung cancer. Sequenced sample: uninvolved lung tissue not adjacent to the tumor. This receptor has the CDR3 CASRQLSGHTDTQYF. The nucleotide sequence reads as follows: TGTGCCAGCAGGCAGCTTTCGGGGCACACAGATACGCAGTATTTT.